The clone carrying this T cell receptor beta chain was seen ten or more times. Its antigen remains unidentified. The CDR3 is made up of 13 amino acids. Germline lookup yields CDR1 LNHDA and CDR2 SQIVND (reference sequence). The J segment lost 4 bases and the V segment lost 10 bases, leaving 5 bases of the junction unmatched. The study profiled TCR beta VDJ and CDR3 using genomic DNA as template. TCRdb reprocessed the reads with MiXCR, giving one entry per CDR3 protein. The table includes around 290,000 distinct CDR3 sequences, 56% detected once. The data stem from a study of CD8+CD57+ T cells in acquired aplastic anemia. Study outcomes and limitations: Levels of CD8+ Simpson's diversity were not significantly distinct in patients versus controls. In common between the patients and the controls were approximately 28 CD8+ CDR3 sequences.

Patients chosen for sequencing had CD8+CD57+ cells that had expanded, as shown by flow cytometry. The J gene is TRBJ1-4, the V gene TRBV19, with 8 bases lining up with TRBD1. This receptor was taken from a human donor with aplastic anemia. Input material: sorted CD4+, CD8+, or CD8+CD57+ T cells (not recorded which) from PBMCs. The CDR3 nucleotides are TGTGCCACCGCAGGGGGCCTTAATGAAAAACTGTTTTTT. Amino acid sequence: CATAGGLNEKLFF.